The present T cell receptor (beta chain) was sequenced within a study of T cells in Graves' hyperthyroidism and ophthalmopathy. Study findings and constraints: The model anticipated ophthalmopathy a median about six months pre-onset.

V lost 5 bases and J 1 base, leaving 12 bases between the germline ends. CDR3 size: 14 residues. The germline V gene has CDR1 SGHDT and CDR2 YYEEEE. Comments on this clonotype: Its antigen is not identified.

Diagnosing involved the use of clinical symptoms, serum thyroxine and TRAb, thyroid ultrasound and orbital computed tomography. Amplification of TCR beta CDR3 regions was performed using RNA transcripts as template. The HTBI primer set served for first-round RT-PCR of the TCR CDR3. TCRdb reprocessed the multiplex PCR reads with MiXCR, giving one entry per CDR3 protein. The table shows approximately 510,000 distinct CDR3 sequences, with 46% occurring only once. This sequence was found in an adult woman with Graves' disease, either hyperthyroidism or ophthalmopathy (not recorded which). The V call is TRBV5-6, the J call TRBJ1-1, with TRBD1 as a possible D gene (6 bases). Sequenced material: peripheral blood or thyroid tissue (not recorded which). CDR3 amino acids: CASSPPDRNTEAFF. The CDR3 DNA sequence: TGTGCCAGCAGTCCTCCGGACAGGAACACTGAAGCTTTCTTT. The complete variable domain, with remaining parts taken from reference TRBV5-6 and TRBJ1-1, reads DAGVTQSPTHLIKTRGQQVTLRCSPKSGHDTVSWYQQALGQGPQFIFQYYEEEERQRGNFPDRFSGHQFPNYSSELNVNALLLGDSALYLCASSPPDRNTEAFFGQGTRLTVV.